Following are 9 T cell receptor beta chains from one sample sequenced in a study of blood T cell repertoires in COVID-19. Using immunoSEQ multiplex PCR, the repertoire was profiled, and TCRdb retains in-frame clones only, with some absent. Of about 230,000 clones in the sample, over 85% were seen once. The material sequenced was PBMCs or T cells enriched from blood (not recorded which). All receptors derive from a woman in her 30s with acute COVID-19.

This chain connects TRBV2 to TRBJ1-1, with 7 bases lining up with TRBD1. Per the germline V gene, CDR1 is SNHLY and CDR2 is FYNNEI. Trimming removed 6 bases from V and 3 bases from J; junction bases left unmatched: 7. The CDR3 spans 14 residues. CDR3: CASSQLTGDTEAFF. CDR3 sequence (DNA): TGTGCCAGCAGCCAACTCACAGGGGACACTGAAGCTTTCTTT.

The chain has TRBV25-1 and TRBJ1-1; 9 bases are shared with TRBD1. Germline CDR1 and CDR2: MGHDK and SYGVNS. Trimming removed 4 bases from V and 0 bases from J; junction bases left unmatched: 12. The CDR3 extends over 18 amino acids. The CDR3 reads CASSAYSGTGSMNTEAFF. The CDR3 DNA reads TGTGCCAGCAGTGCATATTCAGGGACAGGGAGTATGAACACTGAAGCTTTCTTT. The full variable domain, its missing parts supplied by reference TRBV25-1 and TRBJ1-1, is EADIYQTPRYLVIGTGKKITLECSQTMGHDKMYWYQQDPGMELHLIHYSYGVNSTEKGDLSSESTVSRIRTEHFPLTLESARPSHTSQYLCASSAYSGTGSMNTEAFFGQGTRLTVV.

J is TRBJ2-7 and V is TRBV5-6, with 9 bases fitting TRBD1. V lost 0 bases and J lost 6; bases outside the gene matches: 1. Germline CDR1 and CDR2: SGHDT and YYEEEE. CDR3 length: 13 amino acids. CDR3 sequence reads: CASSLGGQGEQYF. Here the CDR3 DNA reads TGTGCCAGCAGCTTGGGGGGACAGGGCGAGCAGTACTTC.

The chain is built from TRBV15 and TRBJ2-1, with TRBD2 matching over 9 bases. V was clipped by 4 bases and J by 8 bases; unmatched bases: 9. The CDR3 spans 15 residues. CDR1 and CDR2 (germline): LNHNV, YYDKDF (reference sequence). This CDR3 is CATSTGLAFNHEQFF. The CDR3 bases are TGTGCCACCAGCACCGGACTAGCGTTTAACCATGAGCAGTTCTTC.

The chain has TRBV11-2 and TRBJ2-7; 9 bases align to TRBD1. Losses at the gene ends were 0 bases for V and 1 base for J; bases not matched to a gene: 7. Germline V CDR1 and CDR2: SGHAT, FQNNGV. This CDR3 is 17 amino acids long. This chain's CDR3 is CASSLDLGQGISYEQYF. The CDR3 bases are TGTGCCAGCAGCTTAGATCTTGGACAGGGGATTTCCTACGAGCAGTACTTC.

This sequence joins TRBV6-5 and TRBJ2-7, with TRBD1 as a possible D gene (5 bases). V shed 6 bases and J shed 3 bases, with 12 bases lying between them. Germline V gene sequence: CDR1 MNHEY, CDR2 SVGAGI. The CDR3 has 13 residues. CDR3 protein: CASSLRVNYEQYF. CDR3 in DNA: TGTGCCAGCAGCCTCAGGGTAAACTACGAGCAGTACTTC.

This clone was detected only once. The chain has TRBV19 and TRBJ2-2; 8 bases agree with TRBD1. The CDR3 consists of 15 residues. Trimming at V came to 6 bases and at J to 0 bases, leaving 3 bases not matched to a gene. Germline CDR1 and CDR2: LNHDA and SQIVND (reference sequence). This CDR3 is CASSGQGSNTGELFF. DNA of the CDR3: TGTGCCAGTAGCGGACAGGGTTCGAACACCGGGGAGCTGTTTTTT.

This clone showed up just a few times. The V call is TRBV30, the J call TRBJ1-6; the match to TRBD1 covers 9 bases. The CDR3 is made up of 15 amino acids. V gave up 2 bases and J gave up 5 bases; unmatched junction bases: 4. Germline-derived CDR1 and CDR2 are GTSNPN and SVGIG (reference sequence). In DNA, the CDR3 is TGTGCCTGGAGTCACCGGGACAGGGATAATTCACCCCTCCACTTT. This gives the protein CAWSHRDRDNSPLHF.

This clone was picked up one time. The rearrangement joins TRBV11-2 to TRBJ2-2; tentatively, D is TRBD1 (6 bases). V shed 3 bases and J shed 6 bases, with 8 bases lying between them. CDR3 length: 13 amino acids. Germline lookup yields CDR1 SGHAT and CDR2 FQNNGV. CDR3 amino acids: CASSFGTPGELFF. In DNA form, the CDR3 reads TGTGCCAGCAGCTTCGGGACACCCGGGGAGCTGTTTTTT.